The 29 T cell receptor beta chains reported below all come from one sample, sequenced in a study of cytomegalovirus exposure and HLA in healthy donors. The PCR used 60 Vbeta and 13 Jbeta primers. Profiled with immunoSEQ multiplex PCR; TCRdb holds only in-frame clones, not every one. In the table there are some 150,000 clones, roughly 77% of which are singletons. The sequenced sample consisted of PBMCs. The receptors derive from a man in his forties in good health and CMV-seronegative.

The DNA of the CDR3 is TGTGCCATCAGTGAGGTCAGCCAGGGCTATGGCTACACCTTC. Its translation is CAISEVSQGYGYTF. This chain connects TRBV10-3 to TRBJ1-2; D perhaps matches TRBD1 (5 bases). The CDR3 is 14 residues long. V was pared by 2 bases and J by 4 bases, with 11 bases between. Germline lookup yields CDR1 ENHRY and CDR2 SYGVKD.

This clone was seen a few times. The chain joins TRBV29-1 to TRBJ2-1; 9 positions match TRBD2. V was pared by 4 bases and J by 0 bases, with 4 bases of the junction left unmatched. Germline V lookup: CDR1 SQVTM, CDR2 ANQGSEA. This CDR3 contains 15 residues. The CDR3 here is CSVGKRGVSYNEQFF. The CDR3 coding sequence is TGCAGCGTTGGAAAGCGGGGGGTCTCCTACAATGAGCAGTTCTTC.

This rearrangement joins TRBV7-2 to TRBJ2-1, with 10 bases identical to TRBD1. Germline values: CDR1 SGHTA, CDR2 FQGNSA. CDR3 length: 16 residues. Germline trimming cut 5 bases from V and 4 bases from J; bases unmatched to any gene: 8. As DNA, the CDR3 is TGTGCCAGCAGCGCAAGGGGACAGGGGATATACAATGAGCAGTTCTTC. Its translation: CASSARGQGIYNEQFF.

CDR3 bases: TGTGCCAGCAGCTTCGGGACTAGGTACAATGAGCAGTTCTTC. This sequence encodes CASSFGTRYNEQFF. The chain is built from TRBV7-9 and TRBJ2-1, with 8 positions matching TRBD2. With V trimmed by 3 bases and J by 4 bases, 2 bases remained unmatched. CDR1 and CDR2 (germline): SEHNR, FQNEAQ (reference sequence). This CDR3 spans 14 amino acids.

The V and J genes are TRBV2 and TRBJ1-1; D unclear. V was trimmed by 9 bases and J by 6 bases, leaving 11 bases between them. Germline V gene sequence: CDR1 SNHLY, CDR2 FYNNEI. The CDR3 runs 11 residues. The CDR3 coding sequence is TGTGCCAGACAGACCGGATCTGAAGCTTTCTTT. Protein: CARQTGSEAFF.

The rearrangement uses TRBV28 and TRBJ1-2; a possible D gene is TRBD1 (6 bases). Germline V CDR1 and CDR2: MDHEN, SYDVKM. Deletions cut 3 bases from V and 8 bases from J, with 16 bases between. This CDR3 spans 14 amino acids. CDR3 in amino acids: CASSLIGAGVGYTF. The CDR3 DNA follows: TGTGCCAGCAGTTTGATTGGGGCAGGGGTGGGCTACACCTTC.

V is TRBV15 and J is TRBJ1-1; D uncertain. The ends were cut back, 4 bases at V and 6 bases at J, with 12 bases in the middle. Germline-derived CDR1 and CDR2 are LNHNV and YYDKDF (reference sequence). CDR3 length: 13 residues. The CDR3 loop reads CATSTPRAAEAFF. CDR3 bases: TGTGCCACCAGCACCCCTCGAGCGGCTGAAGCTTTCTTT.

The rearrangement links TRBV7-2 to TRBJ2-7; D possibly corresponds to TRBD2 (6 bases). The CDR3 length is 15 residues. The V gene lost 3 bases and the J gene lost 0 bases, with 12 bases spanning the gap. Germline V gives CDR1 SGHTA, CDR2 FQGNSA. The CDR3 is CASSFFGGSSYEQYF. The CDR3 nucleotides are TGTGCCAGCAGCTTTTTCGGGGGAAGCTCCTACGAGCAGTACTTC.

The V call is TRBV7-9, the J call TRBJ2-1, with D unclear. There are 18 residues in the CDR3. Trimming pared 7 bases from V and 3 bases from J, leaving 25 bases between. Germline values: CDR1 SEHNR, CDR2 FQNEAQ (reference sequence). Here the CDR3 DNA reads TGTGCCAGCACCTCGACGATAAACAGACGCCCCCTCTACAATGAGCAGTTCTTC. Encoded protein: CASTSTINRRPLYNEQFF.

Turning to this clone: Other DNA variants within this sample encode the same CDR3. V and J are TRBV7-2 and TRBJ1-2; D is ambiguous. With 3 bases removed from V and 2 bases from J, the gap between germline ends came to 7 bases. CDR3 length: 13 amino acids. From germline, CDR1 is SGHTA and CDR2 FQGNSA. This CDR3 reads CASSLGGNYGYTF. CDR3 nucleotide sequence: TGTGCCAGCAGCTTGGGAGGGAACTATGGCTACACCTTC.

The chain links TRBV5-6 to TRBJ2-5, with D possibly TRBD1 on 6 matching bases. CDR3 length equals 14 residues. Germline CDR1 SGHDT, CDR2 YYEEEE. Trimming shortened V by 2 bases and J by 1 base, and 9 bases separated the two germline ends. CDR3 DNA sequence: TGTGCCAGCAGCTTAAACAGGGTCCAAGAGACCCAGTACTTC. As protein: CASSLNRVQETQYF.

The chain combines TRBV2 with TRBJ1-6; TRBD1 agrees at 7 bases. The CDR3 is 15 amino acids. Trimming removed 5 bases from V and 5 bases from J; junction bases left unmatched: 6. Germline CDR1 is SNHLY and CDR2 is FYNNEI. The CDR3 DNA sequence: TGTGCCAGCAGTTTACAGGGGACCCATAATTCACCCCTCCACTTT. It encodes CASSLQGTHNSPLHF.

This rearrangement joins TRBV9 to TRBJ2-6; 12 bases match TRBD1. Germline V gene data show CDR1 as SGDLS and CDR2 as YYNGEE. Trimming took 0 bases from V and 4 from J; bases not matched to a gene: 2. This CDR3 region has 17 residues. CDR3 protein: CASSVAGQGAGANVLTF. The CDR3 DNA reads TGTGCCAGCAGCGTAGCGGGACAGGGGGCCGGGGCCAACGTCCTGACTTTC. Looking up the rest from reference TRBV9 and TRBJ2-6 gives the full variable domain: DSGVTQTPKHLITATGQRVTLRCSPRSGDLSVYWYQQSLDQGLQFLIQYYNGEERAKGNILERFSAQQFPDLHSELNLSSLELGDSALYFCASSVAGQGAGANVLTFGAGSRLTVL.

The gene calls are TRBV5-1 and TRBJ2-1; maybe TRBD1 (6 bases). Deletions cut 4 bases from V and 5 bases from J, with 19 bases between. Per the germline V gene, CDR1 is SGHRS and CDR2 is YFSETQ. The CDR3 spans 16 residues. The CDR3: CASSRSGWGPNNEQFF. DNA for the CDR3: TGCGCCAGCAGCCGTAGTGGGTGGGGGCCCAACAATGAGCAGTTCTTC.

This clone was recorded once. As DNA, the CDR3 is TGTGCCAGCAGCCCAACACCCGGACTATCCCAAGAGACCCAGTACTTC. This gives the protein CASSPTPGLSQETQYF. This chain joins TRBV5-4 and TRBJ2-5; D is perhaps TRBD2 (6 bases). The V gene lost 4 bases and the J gene lost 1 base, with 17 bases spanning the gap. In germline, CDR1 is SGHNT, CDR2 YYREEE (reference sequence). This CDR3 is 16 amino acids long.

The chain links TRBV2 to TRBJ2-2, with 11 bases lining up with TRBD2. With 5 bases clipped from V and 0 bases from J, the junction kept 11 bases outside the gene matches. The CDR3 sequence is 19 residues long. The germline CDR1 and CDR2 sequences are SNHLY and FYNNEI. The chain's CDR3 is CASSRPQGLADTNTGELFF. The CDR3 coding sequence is TGTGCCAGCAGTAGACCCCAGGGACTAGCGGATACGAACACCGGGGAGCTGTTTTTT.

This clone appeared once. At one end the junction does not follow the germline gene, possibly because of a read error. The chain recombines TRBV9 with TRBJ2-7; 8 bases line up with TRBD2. CDR1 and CDR2 (germline): SGDLS, YYNGEE. The CDR3 sequence is 13 residues long. CDR3 region: CASSADQGGTRSF. For the CDR3, the DNA is TGTGCCAGCAGCGCCGATCAAGGAGGGACTAGGAGCTTC.

The chain has TRBV6-5 and TRBJ1-5, with 9 bases aligning to TRBD1. The CDR3 consists of 15 residues. The germline CDR1 and CDR2 sequences are MNHEY and SVGAGI. Losses at the gene ends were 6 bases for V and 7 bases for J; bases not matched to a gene: 10. The CDR3 region is CASSSGTGNIQPQHF. The CDR3, as DNA: TGTGCCAGCAGCTCCGGGACAGGGAACATCCAGCCCCAGCATTTT.

This sequence joins TRBV13 and TRBJ1-1; D might be TRBD1 (5 bases). The CDR3 totals 12 residues. Trimming pared 8 bases from V and 7 bases from J, leaving 14 bases between. Germline assignment: CDR1 PRHDT and CDR2 FYEKMQ (reference sequence). The CDR3 nucleotides are TGTGCCAGCGGCGGGGGGGGACTTGAAGCTTTCTTT. This encodes CASGGGGLEAFF.

The chain joins TRBV2 to TRBJ1-5, with 9 bases fitting TRBD1. The V gene's germline CDR1 is SNHLY and CDR2 FYNNEI. The CDR3 length is 14 residues. V trimming: 4 bases; J trimming: 6 bases; junction bases outside the gene matches: 4. The CDR3 sequence: CASSGTGGLQPQHF. The DNA for the CDR3 is TGTGCCAGCAGTGGTACAGGGGGCCTTCAGCCCCAGCATTTT.

The V and J genes are TRBV10-3 and TRBJ2-1; D is uncertain. There are 11 residues in the CDR3. Deletions cut 0 bases from V and 14 bases from J, with 8 bases between. Germline V CDR1 and CDR2: ENHRY, SYGVKD. The CDR3 loop is CAISESRFEFF. CDR3 DNA sequence: TGTGCCATCAGTGAGTCGAGGTTCGAGTTCTTC.

A word on this clone: A much larger clone lies a single base off, so this may be a read error. The chain uses TRBV2 and TRBJ1-5; maybe TRBD1 (6 bases). The CDR3 length is 14 residues. CDR1 is SNHLY and CDR2 is FYNNEI in the germline V gene. Trimming cost V 3 bases and J 2 bases, with 8 bases left between them. In DNA, the CDR3 is TGTGCCAGCAGTGAGGGGGCCGGCAATCAGCCCCAGCATTTT. Translation gives CASSEGAGNQPQHF. The full variable domain, its missing parts supplied by reference TRBV2 and TRBJ1-5, is EPEVTQTPSHQVTQMGQEVILRCVPISNHLYFYWYRQILGQKVEFLVSFYNNEISEKSEIFDDQFSVERPDGSNFTLKIRSTKLEDSAMYFCASSEGAGNQPQHFGDGTRLSIL.

This rearrangement joins TRBV5-6 to TRBJ2-3, with D perhaps TRBD1 (5 bases). Germline CDR1 and CDR2: SGHDT and YYEEEE. The CDR3 sequence is 14 residues long. Trimming removed 0 bases from V and 3 bases from J, with 8 bases in between. CDR3 in amino acids: CASSLAGSTDTQYF. DNA of the CDR3: TGTGCCAGCAGCTTGGCAGGGTCAACAGATACGCAGTATTTT.

The chain links TRBV19 to TRBJ1-2; 7 bases map to TRBD1. The ends lost 5 bases at V and 2 bases at J; junction bases unmatched: 5. This CDR3 has 14 amino acids. The germline gives CDR1 LNHDA, CDR2 SQIVND (reference sequence). CDR3: CASSRRQGNYGYTF. The DNA of the CDR3 is TGTGCCAGTAGTCGGAGACAGGGAAACTATGGCTACACCTTC.

The CDR3 protein is CASSVETGTGDYEQYF. Here the CDR3 DNA reads TGTGCCAGCAGCGTTGAAACCGGGACAGGAGACTACGAGCAGTACTTC. V gene TRBV9 combines with J gene TRBJ2-7; TRBD1 aligns across 8 bases. V gave up 2 bases and J gave up 3 bases; unmatched junction bases: 10. The germline V gene encodes CDR1 SGDLS and CDR2 YYNGEE. The CDR3 loop spans 16 amino acids.

In its sample, this clone was seen a few times. The chain joins TRBV5-1 to TRBJ1-1; the match to TRBD1 covers 8 bases. Germline V gene sequence: CDR1 SGHRS, CDR2 YFSETQ. This CDR3 is 15 amino acids long. V was pared by 4 bases and J by 6 bases, with 11 bases of the junction left unmatched. The CDR3 nucleotides read TGCGCCAGCAGCGACAGGGGTGTAGGTATGCCTGAAGCTTTCTTT. Protein sequence: CASSDRGVGMPEAFF. The full variable domain, completed using reference TRBV5-1 and TRBJ1-1, is KAGVTQTPRYLIKTRGQQVTLSCSPISGHRSVSWYQQTPGQGLQFLFEYFSETQRNKGNFPGRFSGRQFSNSRSEMNVSTLELGDSALYLCASSDRGVGMPEAFFGQGTRLTVV.

V usage is TRBV7-9 and J usage is TRBJ2-3, with TRBD2 matching over 11 bases. There are 15 residues in the CDR3. J gave up 5 bases and V 5 bases, and 6 bases lay outside the gene matches. Germline V lookup: CDR1 SEHNR, CDR2 FQNEAQ (reference sequence). The CDR3 region has the DNA TGTGCCAGCAGCCGTAGCGGGGGGGCCGGAGATACGCAGTATTTT. Translation: CASSRSGGAGDTQYF.

V and J are TRBV12-5 and TRBJ2-2, with TRBD2 matching 10 bases. The CDR3 extends over 17 amino acids. The ends lost 2 bases at V and 7 bases at J; junction bases unmatched: 10. CDR1 is LGHNT, CDR2 FRNRAP, per germline. DNA of the CDR3: TGTGCTAGTGGTTTGTCACGGAGCGGGGGGGTCGGCGGGGAGCTGTTTTTT. It specifies CASGLSRSGGVGGELFF. The full variable domain, completed using reference TRBV12-5 and TRBJ2-2, is DARVTQTPRHKVTEMGQEVTMRCQPILGHNTVFWYRQTMMQGLELLAYFRNRAPLDDSGMPKDRFSAEMPDATLATLKIQPSEPRDSAVYFCASGLSRSGGVGGELFFGEGSRLTVL.

Points on this clone: The sample has other DNA sequences that encode this CDR3 too. The V call is TRBV7-8, the J call TRBJ2-7, with 9 nucleotides matching TRBD2. The CDR3 covers 15 residues. From germline, CDR1 is SGHVS and CDR2 FQNEAQ. The J segment lost 3 bases and the V segment lost 3 bases, leaving 6 bases of the junction unmatched. The CDR3 DNA reads as TGTGCCAGCAGCTTGGGCCTAGCGGGAAACTACGAGCAGTACTTC. Amino acids: CASSLGLAGNYEQYF.